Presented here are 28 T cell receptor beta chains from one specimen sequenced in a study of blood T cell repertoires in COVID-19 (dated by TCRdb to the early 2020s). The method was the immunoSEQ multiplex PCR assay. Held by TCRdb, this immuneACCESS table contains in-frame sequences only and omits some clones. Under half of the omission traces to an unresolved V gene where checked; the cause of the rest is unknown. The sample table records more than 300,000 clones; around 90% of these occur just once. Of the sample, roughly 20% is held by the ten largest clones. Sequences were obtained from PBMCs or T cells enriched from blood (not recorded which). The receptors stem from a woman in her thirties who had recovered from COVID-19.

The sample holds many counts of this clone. CDR3 in DNA: TGTGCCAGCAGCTTAGGCGGGGGGGGCTCCGACACTGAAGCTTTCTTT. Its protein product is CASSLGGGGSDTEAFF. The chain uses TRBV11-3 and TRBJ1-1; D is perhaps TRBD1 (6 bases). This CDR3 comprises 16 residues. V was trimmed by 1 base and J by 3 bases, leaving 15 bases between them. Germline-derived CDR1 and CDR2 are SGHNT and YENEEA. Full variable domain (outside the CDR3, taken from reference TRBV11-3 and TRBJ1-1): EAGVVQSPRYKIIEKKQPVAFWCNPISGHNTLYWYLQNLGQGPELLIRYENEEAVDDSQLPKDRFSAERLKGVDSTLKIQPAELGDSAVYLCASSLGGGGSDTEAFFGQGTRLTVV.

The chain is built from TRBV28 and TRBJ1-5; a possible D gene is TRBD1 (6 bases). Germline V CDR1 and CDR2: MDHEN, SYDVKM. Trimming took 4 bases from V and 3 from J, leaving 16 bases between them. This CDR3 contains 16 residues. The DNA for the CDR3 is TGTGCCAGCAGTTCCGGACAGCCCCGAAACAATCAGCCCCAGCATTTT. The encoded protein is CASSSGQPRNNQPQHF.

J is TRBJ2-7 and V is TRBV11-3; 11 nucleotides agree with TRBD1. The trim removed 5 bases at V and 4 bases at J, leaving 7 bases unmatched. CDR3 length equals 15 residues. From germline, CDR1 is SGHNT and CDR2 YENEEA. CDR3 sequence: CASSRTGTGGYEQYF. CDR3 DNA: TGTGCCAGCAGCCGGACCGGGACAGGGGGTTACGAGCAGTACTTC.

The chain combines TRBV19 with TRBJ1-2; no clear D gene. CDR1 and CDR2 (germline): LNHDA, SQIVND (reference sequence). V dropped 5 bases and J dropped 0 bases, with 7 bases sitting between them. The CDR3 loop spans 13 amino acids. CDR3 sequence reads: CASSVTANYGYTF. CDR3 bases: TGTGCCAGTAGTGTAACAGCTAACTATGGCTACACCTTC.

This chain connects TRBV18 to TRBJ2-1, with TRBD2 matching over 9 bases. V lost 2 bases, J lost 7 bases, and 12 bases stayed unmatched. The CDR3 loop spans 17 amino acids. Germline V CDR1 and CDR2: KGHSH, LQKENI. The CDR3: CASSPSSRGGPLNEQFF. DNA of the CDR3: TGTGCCAGCTCACCATCCTCGCGGGGGGGCCCCCTAAATGAGCAGTTCTTC.

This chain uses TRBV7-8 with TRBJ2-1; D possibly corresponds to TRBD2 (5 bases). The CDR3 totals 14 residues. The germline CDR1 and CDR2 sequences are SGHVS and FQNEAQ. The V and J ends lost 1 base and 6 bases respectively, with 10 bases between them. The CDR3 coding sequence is TGTGCCAGCAGCTTAGACGGGGTGGGCAATGAGCAGTTCTTC. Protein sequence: CASSLDGVGNEQFF. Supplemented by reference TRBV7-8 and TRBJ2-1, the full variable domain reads GAGVSQSPRYKVAKRGQDVALRCDPISGHVSLFWYQQALGQGPEFLTYFQNEAQLDKSGLPSDRFFAERPEGSVSTLKIQRTQQEDSAVYLCASSLDGVGNEQFFGPGTRLTVL.

CDR3 protein: CASSQVGTGNDYTF. The CDR3 DNA sequence: TGTGCCAGCAGCCAAGTCGGGACAGGGAACGACTACACCTTC. This chain connects TRBV3-1 (or the pseudogene TRBV3-2) to TRBJ1-2; 9 bases line up with TRBD1. Germline V CDR1 and CDR2: LGHDT, YNNKEL (reference sequence). The CDR3 has 14 residues. V gave up 1 base and J gave up 10 bases; unmatched junction bases: 7.

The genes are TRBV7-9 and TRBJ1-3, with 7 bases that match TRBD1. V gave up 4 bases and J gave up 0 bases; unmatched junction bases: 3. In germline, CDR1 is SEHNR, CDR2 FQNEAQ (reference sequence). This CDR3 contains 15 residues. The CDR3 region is CASSSGQNSGNTIYF. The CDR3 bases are TGTGCCAGCAGCTCGGGACAGAACTCTGGAAACACCATATATTTT.

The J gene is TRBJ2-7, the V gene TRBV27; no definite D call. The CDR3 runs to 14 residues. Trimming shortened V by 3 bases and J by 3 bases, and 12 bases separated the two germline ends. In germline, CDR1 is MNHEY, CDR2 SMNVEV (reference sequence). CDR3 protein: CASSLAASGYEQYF. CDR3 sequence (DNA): TGTGCCAGCAGTTTGGCCGCGTCGGGCTACGAGCAGTACTTC.

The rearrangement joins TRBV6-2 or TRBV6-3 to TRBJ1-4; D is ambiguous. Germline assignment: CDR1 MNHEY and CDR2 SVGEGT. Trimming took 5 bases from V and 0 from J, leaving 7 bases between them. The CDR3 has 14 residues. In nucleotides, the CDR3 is TGTGCCAGCAGTCCAGGATCAACTAATGAAAAACTGTTTTTT. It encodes CASSPGSTNEKLFF.

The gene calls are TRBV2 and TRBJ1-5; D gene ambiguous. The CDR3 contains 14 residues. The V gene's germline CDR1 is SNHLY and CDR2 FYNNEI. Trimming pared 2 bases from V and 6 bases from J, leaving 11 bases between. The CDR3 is CASSERWEGQPQHF. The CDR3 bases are TGTGCCAGCAGTGAAAGGTGGGAGGGTCAGCCCCAGCATTTT.

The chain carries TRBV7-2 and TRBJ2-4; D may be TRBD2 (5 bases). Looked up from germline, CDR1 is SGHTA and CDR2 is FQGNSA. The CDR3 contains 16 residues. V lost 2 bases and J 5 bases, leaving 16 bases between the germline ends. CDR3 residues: CASSLNSRTRQNIQYF. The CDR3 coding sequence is TGTGCCAGCAGCTTAAATTCCCGGACTCGGCAAAACATTCAGTACTTC.

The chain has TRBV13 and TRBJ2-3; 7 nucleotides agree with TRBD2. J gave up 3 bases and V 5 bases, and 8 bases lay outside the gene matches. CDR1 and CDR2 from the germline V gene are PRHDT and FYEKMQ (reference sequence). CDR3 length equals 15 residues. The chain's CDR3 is CASSTWGGGTDTQYF. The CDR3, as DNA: TGTGCCAGCAGCACTTGGGGGGGAGGTACAGATACGCAGTATTTT.

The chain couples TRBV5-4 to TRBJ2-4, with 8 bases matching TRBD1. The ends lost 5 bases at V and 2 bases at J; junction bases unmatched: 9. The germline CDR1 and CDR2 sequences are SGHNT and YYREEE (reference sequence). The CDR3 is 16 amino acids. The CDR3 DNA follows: TGTGCCAGCAGTTCCGGTCAGGGGGCAACCAAAAACATTCAGTACTTC. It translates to CASSSGQGATKNIQYF.

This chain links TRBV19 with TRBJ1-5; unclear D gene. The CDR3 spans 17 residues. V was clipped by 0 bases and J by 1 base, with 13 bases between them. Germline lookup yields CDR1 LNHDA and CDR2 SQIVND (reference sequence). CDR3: CASSIDYGGISNQPQHF. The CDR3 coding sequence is TGTGCCAGTAGTATAGATTATGGAGGCATCAGCAATCAGCCCCAGCATTTT.

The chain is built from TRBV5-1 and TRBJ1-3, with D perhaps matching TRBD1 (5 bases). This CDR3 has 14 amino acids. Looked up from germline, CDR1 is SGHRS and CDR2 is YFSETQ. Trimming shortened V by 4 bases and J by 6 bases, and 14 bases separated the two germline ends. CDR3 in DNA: TGCGCCAGCAGCGAAGTCCAGGGCTCAAACACCATATATTTT. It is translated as CASSEVQGSNTIYF.

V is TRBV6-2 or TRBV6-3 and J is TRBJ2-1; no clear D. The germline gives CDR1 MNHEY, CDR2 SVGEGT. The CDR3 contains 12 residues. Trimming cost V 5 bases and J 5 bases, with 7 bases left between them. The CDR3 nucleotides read TGTGCCAGCAGTCCCCGGGACAATGAGCAGTTCTTC. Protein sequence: CASSPRDNEQFF.

The CDR3 region is CATSRGDRGFRQPQHF. The CDR3, as DNA: TGTGCCACCAGCAGAGGAGACAGGGGATTTCGTCAGCCCCAGCATTTT. V gene TRBV15 combines with J gene TRBJ1-5; 8 bases match TRBD1. The V gene end was trimmed by 1 base and the J gene end by 6 bases; junction bases not matched to a gene: 8. The CDR3 contains 16 residues. Germline V gives CDR1 LNHNV, CDR2 YYDKDF (reference sequence).

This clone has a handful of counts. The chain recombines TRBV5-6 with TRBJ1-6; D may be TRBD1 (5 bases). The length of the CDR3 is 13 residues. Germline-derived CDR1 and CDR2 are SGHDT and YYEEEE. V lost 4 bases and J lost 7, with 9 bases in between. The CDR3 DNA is TGTGCCAGCAGCCCAGGGAGGAATTCACCCCTCCACTTT. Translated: CASSPGRNSPLHF.

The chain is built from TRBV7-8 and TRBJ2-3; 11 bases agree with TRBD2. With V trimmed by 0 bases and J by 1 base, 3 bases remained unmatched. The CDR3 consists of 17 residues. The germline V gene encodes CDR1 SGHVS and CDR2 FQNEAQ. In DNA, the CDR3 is TGTGCCAGCAGCTTAGCCGTGGGACTAGCGGGCACAGATACGCAGTATTTT. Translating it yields CASSLAVGLAGTDTQYF.

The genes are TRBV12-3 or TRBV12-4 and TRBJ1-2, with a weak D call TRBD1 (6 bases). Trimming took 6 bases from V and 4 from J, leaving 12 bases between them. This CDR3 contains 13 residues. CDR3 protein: CASSSGTTYGYTF. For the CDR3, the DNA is TGTGCCAGCAGCTCAGGGACAACCTATGGCTACACCTTC.

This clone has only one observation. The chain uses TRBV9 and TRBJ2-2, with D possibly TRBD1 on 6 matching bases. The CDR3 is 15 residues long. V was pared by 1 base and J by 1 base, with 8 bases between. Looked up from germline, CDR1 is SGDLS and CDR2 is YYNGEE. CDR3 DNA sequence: TGTGCCAGCAGCGTACAGGGGCGGAACACCGGGGAGCTGTTTTTT. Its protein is CASSVQGRNTGELFF.

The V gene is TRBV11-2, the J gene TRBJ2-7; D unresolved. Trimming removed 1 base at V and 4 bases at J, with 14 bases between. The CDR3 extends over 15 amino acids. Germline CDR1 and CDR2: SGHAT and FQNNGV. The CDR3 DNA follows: TGTGCCAGCAGCTTAGTGGTAGAGCCCTCTTACGAGCAGTACTTC. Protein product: CASSLVVEPSYEQYF. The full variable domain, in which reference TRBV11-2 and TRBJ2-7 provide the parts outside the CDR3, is EAGVAQSPRYKIIEKRQSVAFWCNPISGHATLYWYQQILGQGPKLLIQFQNNGVVDDSQLPKDRFSAERLKGVDSTLKIQPAKLEDSAVYLCASSLVVEPSYEQYFGPGTRLTVT.

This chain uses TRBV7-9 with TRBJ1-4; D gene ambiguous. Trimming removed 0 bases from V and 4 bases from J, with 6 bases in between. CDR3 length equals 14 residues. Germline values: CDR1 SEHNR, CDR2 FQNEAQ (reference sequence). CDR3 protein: CASSLAEINEKLFF. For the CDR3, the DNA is TGTGCCAGCAGCTTAGCAGAGATTAATGAAAAACTGTTTTTT.

This CDR3 reads CASSQWQGRGTEQFF. The CDR3 region has the DNA TGTGCCAGCAGCCAATGGCAGGGAAGGGGAACTGAGCAGTTCTTC. The chain uses TRBV3-1 (or the pseudogene TRBV3-2) and TRBJ2-1; possible D gene TRBD1, 5 bases. The CDR3 consists of 15 residues. The germline gives CDR1 LGHDT, CDR2 YNNKEL (reference sequence). Deletions cut 2 bases from V and 9 bases from J, with 17 bases between.

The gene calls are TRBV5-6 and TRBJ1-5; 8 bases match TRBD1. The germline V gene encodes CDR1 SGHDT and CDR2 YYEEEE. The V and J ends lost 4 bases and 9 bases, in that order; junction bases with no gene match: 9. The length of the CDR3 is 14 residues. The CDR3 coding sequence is TGTGCCAGCAGCCTTGGACAGGGTGGAGGGCCCCAGCATTTT. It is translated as CASSLGQGGGPQHF.

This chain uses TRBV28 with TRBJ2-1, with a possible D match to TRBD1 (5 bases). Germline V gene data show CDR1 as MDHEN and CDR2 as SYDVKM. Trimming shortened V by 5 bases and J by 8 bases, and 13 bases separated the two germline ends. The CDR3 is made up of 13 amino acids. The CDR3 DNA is TGTGCCAGCAGTCCCCCGGGCAGGGATGAGCAGTTCTTC. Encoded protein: CASSPPGRDEQFF.

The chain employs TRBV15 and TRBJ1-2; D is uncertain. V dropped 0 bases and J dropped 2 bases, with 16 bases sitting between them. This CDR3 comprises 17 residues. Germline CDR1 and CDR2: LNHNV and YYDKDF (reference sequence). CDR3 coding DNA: TGTGCCACCAGCAGAGATCGGGGAGGGAATTCCAACTATGGCTACACCTTC. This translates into CATSRDRGGNSNYGYTF.